This passage covers 5 T cell receptor beta chains from one sample sequenced in a study of blood T cell repertoires in COVID-19. Only in-frame clones appear in the TCRdb table, and some are missing; sequencing was by immunoSEQ multiplex PCR. The table has about 130,000 clones, around 83% seen once. Sequenced material: peripheral blood. The receptors were gathered from a woman older than 75 with COVID-19, enrolled during active disease.

The chain carries TRBV5-4 and TRBJ1-2; D might be TRBD1 (6 bases). Germline V gives CDR1 SGHNT, CDR2 YYREEE (reference sequence). The CDR3 runs 12 residues. Trimming pared 4 bases from V and 6 bases from J, leaving 10 bases between. The CDR3 spells CASSANRDGYTF. The DNA for the CDR3 is TGTGCCAGCAGCGCGAACAGGGATGGCTACACCTTC.

This chain uses TRBV7-9 with TRBJ2-1; the match to TRBD2 covers 7 bases. J was trimmed by 5 bases and V by 5 bases; bases with no gene match: 9. This CDR3 has 15 amino acids. The V gene's germline CDR1 is SEHNR and CDR2 FQNEAQ (reference sequence). CDR3: CASSPGSGKDNEQFF. In nucleotides, the CDR3 is TGTGCCAGCAGCCCCGGAAGCGGGAAAGACAATGAGCAGTTCTTC.

This clone showed up just once. The chain carries TRBV9 and TRBJ2-2; D is unresolved. This CDR3 region has 12 residues. Germline lookup yields CDR1 SGDLS and CDR2 YYNGEE. The V end was cut by 1 base, the J end by 6 bases, with 4 bases between. CDR3 nucleotide sequence: TGTGCCAGCAGCGTACTAGCCGGGGAGCTGTTTTTT. This gives the protein CASSVLAGELFF.

The gene calls are TRBV7-8 and TRBJ2-2, with D tentatively TRBD1 (6 bases). This CDR3 region has 14 residues. CDR1 is SGHVS and CDR2 is FQNEAQ in the germline V gene. The V and J ends lost 1 base and 7 bases respectively, with 10 bases between them. The CDR3 reads CASSLGQAHGELFF. CDR3 nucleotides: TGTGCCAGCAGCTTAGGACAGGCCCACGGGGAGCTGTTTTTT.

The chain couples TRBV29-1 to TRBJ2-7; 9 bases match TRBD1. The CDR3 length is 14 residues. The trim removed 7 bases at V and 2 bases at J, leaving 9 bases unmatched. Germline CDR1 reads SQVTM; CDR2 reads ANQGSEA. CDR3 coding DNA: TGCAGCGCCAGCCCCGGGACAGGGCCCTACGAGCAGTACTTC. Translation gives CSASPGTGPYEQYF.